This T cell receptor beta chain appears in the sequencing data of a study of blood T cell repertoires in COVID-19. Study details: PBMCs, B-cell-depleted T cells, or T cells were the source of the cDNA or gDNA that made up the material.

Original analysis: Cell counts per sample came from amplifying reference gene primers. Sequencing was performed with immunoSEQ multiplex PCR; in TCRdb, only in-frame clones are kept and a portion is missing. The V and J calls and the clone size are those of that table, but D and trimming were determined from the DNA. The table lists about 15,000 clones, about nine tenths of them singletons. CDR1 and CDR2 from the germline V gene are MDHEN and SYDVKM. The CDR3 runs 14 residues. Losses at the gene ends were 6 bases for V and 8 bases for J; bases not matched to a gene: 11. The gene calls are TRBV28 and TRBJ2-3; 7 positions agree with TRBD1. This receptor was taken from a human donor in a cohort sampled during active COVID-19. The material sequenced was peripheral blood. CDR3 residues: CASSKAPAGGTQYF. The CDR3, as DNA: TGTGCCAGCAGCAAGGCCCCCGCAGGGGGTACGCAGTATTTT.